Here is one T cell receptor beta chain with its context. The antigen remains undetermined. Sequenced by immunoSEQ multiplex PCR; TCRdb stores in-frame clones only, minus some. This sample carries 150,000 or so clones, approximately 83% of them seen once, and the ten largest clones take less than 9.5%. The source of the sample is a study of T cell responses to AZD1222 COVID-19 vaccine. General study results and limits: Baseline serostatus was positive in only six AZD1222 recipients. Recipients of two AZD1222 doses showed rising Spike-specific TCR breadth and depth. Reportedly, nearly half of unique spike TCRs recognized epitopes outside B.1.351/B.1.1.7 mutations. Donors were mostly white British, more females; clonal diversity possibly underestimated.

Trimming pared 0 bases from V and 5 bases from J, leaving 9 bases between. The CDR3 length is 14 residues. Germline CDR1 reads LGHNA; CDR2 reads YNFKEQ. The sample consisted of peripheral blood, taken on day 0 of AZD1222 vaccination. The TCR comes from an adult in good health. The rearrangement uses TRBV4-2 and TRBJ2-3, with D unresolved. In nucleotides, the CDR3 is TGTGCCAGCAGCCAAGAGGGCGGCGGAGATACGCAGTATTTT. Encoded protein: CASSQEGGGDTQYF.